This T cell receptor beta chain was profiled in a study of blood T cell repertoires in COVID-19 (dated by TCRdb to the early 2020s). Notes on the research overall: Collaborator samples came from the United States, Italy and Spain and covered acute and convalescent phases of COVID-19. A freely available public database, intended as a resource for researchers studying the immune response to SARS-CoV-2, is where the repertoires were released. Where HLA class I and class II types were available, the types were taken from metadata supplied by the sample provider, not from assay-based typing. Samples were obtained from the ongoing ImmuneRACE study (first 160 participants) and from 1,254 subjects provided by 6 global collaborators. Sample metadata almost always included a de-identified subject ID, COVID-19 status, age in years and sex. The material from the prospective study consisted of cDNA or gDNA derived from T cells, B-cell-depleted T cells, or PBMCs. Deeply sampled blood TCRbeta repertoires from subjects exposed to, actively infected with, or recovered from COVID-19 were included in the dataset. Overall study results and their limits: Clinical and demographic metadata were provided uncurated, with the amount varying by source and participant.

Each collaborating institution followed its own protocols to collect whole blood in K2EDTA tubes. Collaborator samples were shipped for TCRbeta analysis as frozen whole blood, isolated PBMCs, or DNA extracted from either sample type. Compared with germline, V lacks 6 bases and J lacks 5 bases; bases without a gene match: 8. The CDR3 goes from the cysteine to the phenylalanine over 15 residues. Kept here is only the CDR3 DNA, which spans 45 bases and is read in frame from base 1. CDR1 is given as LNHDA and CDR2 as SQIVND, both from the germline V gene (reference sequence). About this clone: This receptor's antigen is unknown. Within one base of it there is no much larger clone, and no base qualities were kept.

The immunoSEQ Assay, a bias-controlled multiplex PCR, was used to amplify TCRbeta CDR3 regions from genomic DNA. On the study's bioinformatics: The number of nucleated cells in each sample was estimated by amplification of reference gene primers within the assay. Sequence reads were collapsed and filtered to measure the absolute abundance of every unique TCRbeta CDR3 rearrangement. For each sample, productive Simpson clonality was calculated as the square root of Simpson's diversity index over productive rearrangements. TCRdb carries this immuneACCESS record with in-frame sequences only. Its versions omit some clonotypes, under half of them owing to an unresolved V gene in the studies checked, with the rest unexplained. The V and J calls and clone size come from that table; D and trimming were worked out from the DNA. This sample is represented by some 56,000 clones; over 75% of them were singletons. Jointly, the top ten make up 7.2% of the sample.

The sequence was obtained from a man in his 60s with acute or convalescent COVID-19. In this chain, TRBV19 is recombined with TRBJ2-1; TRBD1 lines up with 9 middle nucleotides. Sequenced sample: peripheral blood. The CDR3 corresponds to CASSPGDRVHNEQFF. The DNA is TGTGCCAGTAGCCCAGGGGACAGGGTTCACAATGAGCAGTTCTTC. Outside the CDR3, residues come from the reference TRBV19 and TRBJ2-1 proteins, so the full variable domain is: DGGITQSPKYLFRKEGQNVTLSCEQNLNHDAMYWYRQDPGQGLRLIYYSQIVNDFQKGDIAEGYSVSREKKESFPLTVTSAQKNPTAFYLCASSPGDRVHNEQFFGPGTRLTVL.